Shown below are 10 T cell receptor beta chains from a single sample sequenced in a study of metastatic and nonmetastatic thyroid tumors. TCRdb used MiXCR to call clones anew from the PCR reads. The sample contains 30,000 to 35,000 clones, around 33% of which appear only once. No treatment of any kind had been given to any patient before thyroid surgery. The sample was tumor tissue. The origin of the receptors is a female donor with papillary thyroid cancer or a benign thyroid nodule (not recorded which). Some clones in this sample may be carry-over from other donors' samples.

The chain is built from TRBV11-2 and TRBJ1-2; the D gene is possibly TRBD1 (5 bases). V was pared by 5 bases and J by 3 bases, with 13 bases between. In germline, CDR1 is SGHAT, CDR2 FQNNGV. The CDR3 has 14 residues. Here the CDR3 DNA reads TGTGCCAGCAGCATTCGGGGGATCGACTATGGCTACACCTTC. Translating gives CASSIRGIDYGYTF.

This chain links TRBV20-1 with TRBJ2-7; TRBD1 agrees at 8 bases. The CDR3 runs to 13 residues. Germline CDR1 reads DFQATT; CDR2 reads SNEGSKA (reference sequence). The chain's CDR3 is CSLPGQASYEQYF. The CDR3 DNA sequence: TGCAGCCTGCCGGGACAGGCCTCCTACGAGCAGTACTTC.

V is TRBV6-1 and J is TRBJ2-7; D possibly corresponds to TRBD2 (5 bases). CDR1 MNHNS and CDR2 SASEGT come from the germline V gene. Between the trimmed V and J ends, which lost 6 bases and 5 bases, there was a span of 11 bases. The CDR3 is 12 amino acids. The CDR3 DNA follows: TGTGCCAGCAGGGGGAGCCTCCACGAGCAGTACTTC. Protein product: CASRGSLHEQYF.

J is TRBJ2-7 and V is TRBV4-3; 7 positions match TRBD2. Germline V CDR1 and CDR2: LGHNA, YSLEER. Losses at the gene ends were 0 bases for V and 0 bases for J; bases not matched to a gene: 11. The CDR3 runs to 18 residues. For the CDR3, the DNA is TGCGCCAGCAGCCAAGATTATTCCAGCGGGGTGAGCTCCTACGAGCAGTACTTC. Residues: CASSQDYSSGVSSYEQYF.

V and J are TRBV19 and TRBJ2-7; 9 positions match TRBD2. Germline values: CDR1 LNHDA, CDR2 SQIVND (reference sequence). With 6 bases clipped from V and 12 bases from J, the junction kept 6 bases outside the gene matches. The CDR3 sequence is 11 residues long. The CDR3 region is CASSPGTSLYF. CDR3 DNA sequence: TGTGCCAGTAGCCCGGGGACTAGCCTGTACTTC.

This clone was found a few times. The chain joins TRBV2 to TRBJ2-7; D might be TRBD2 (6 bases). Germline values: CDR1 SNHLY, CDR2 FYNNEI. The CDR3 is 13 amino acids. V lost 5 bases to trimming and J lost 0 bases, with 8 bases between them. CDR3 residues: CASSFGSSYEQYF. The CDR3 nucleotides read TGTGCCAGCAGTTTCGGGAGCTCCTACGAGCAGTACTTC.

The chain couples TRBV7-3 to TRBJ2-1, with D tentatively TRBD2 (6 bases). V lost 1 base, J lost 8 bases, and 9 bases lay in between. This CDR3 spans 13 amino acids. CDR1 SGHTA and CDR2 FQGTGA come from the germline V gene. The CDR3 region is CASSLSGEDEQFF. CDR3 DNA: TGTGCCAGCAGCTTAAGTGGGGAGGATGAGCAGTTCTTC.

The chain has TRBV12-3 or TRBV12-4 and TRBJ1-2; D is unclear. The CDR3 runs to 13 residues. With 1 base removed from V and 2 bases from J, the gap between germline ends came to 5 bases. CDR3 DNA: TGTGCCAGCAGTTTAGACGGCAACTATGGCTACACCTTC. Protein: CASSLDGNYGYTF.

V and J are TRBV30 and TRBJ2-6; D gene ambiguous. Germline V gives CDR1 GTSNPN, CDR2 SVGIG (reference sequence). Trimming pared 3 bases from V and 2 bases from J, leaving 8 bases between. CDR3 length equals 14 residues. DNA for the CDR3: TGTGCCTGGAGCAATGAGCCTGGGGCCAACGTCCTGACTTTC. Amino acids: CAWSNEPGANVLTF.

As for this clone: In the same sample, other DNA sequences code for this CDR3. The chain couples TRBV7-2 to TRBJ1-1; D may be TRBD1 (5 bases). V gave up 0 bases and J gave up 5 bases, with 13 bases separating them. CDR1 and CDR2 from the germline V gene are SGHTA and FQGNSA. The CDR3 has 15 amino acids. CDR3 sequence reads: CASSLAQGLGTEAFF. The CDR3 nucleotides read TGTGCCAGCAGCTTAGCGCAGGGATTGGGAACTGAAGCTTTCTTT.